This passage covers 17 T cell receptor beta chains from one sample sequenced in a study of T cell responses to AZD1222 COVID-19 vaccine. Some clones are missing from TCRdb's copy, which holds only in-frame ones; the method was immunoSEQ multiplex PCR. The sample holds 79,000 or so clones, over 65% seen once. Sequenced material: peripheral blood, taken 28 days after the second dose of the MenACWY control vaccine. These receptors all stem from an adult who received the MenACWY meningococcal vaccine as a control.

The chain couples TRBV6-5 to TRBJ2-2; a possible D gene is TRBD1 (7 bases). The CDR3 extends over 13 amino acids. V shed 2 bases and J shed 7 bases, with 8 bases lying between them. Germline CDR1 is MNHEY and CDR2 is SVGAGI. CDR3 nucleotides: TGTGCCAGCAGTTACCAGGGGGGCGGGGAGCTGTTTTTT. This gives the protein CASSYQGGGELFF.

This clone came up once. CDR3 coding DNA: TGTGCCATCAGTGTCGGCCTGGGGAACACTGAAGCTTTCTTT. Translation: CAISVGLGNTEAFF. The chain has TRBV10-3 and TRBJ1-1; D not resolved. Trimming removed 4 bases from V and 1 base from J, with 10 bases in between. This CDR3 is built from 14 residues. From germline, CDR1 is ENHRY and CDR2 SYGVKD.

The chain uses TRBV6-6 and TRBJ2-7, with a possible D match to TRBD2 (7 bases). This CDR3 contains 16 residues. Per the germline V gene, CDR1 is MNHNY and CDR2 is SVGAGI (reference sequence). The ends were cut back, 4 bases at V and 3 bases at J, with 19 bases in the middle. The DNA of the CDR3 is TGTGCCAGCAGTTGGCTGGGGGGGCAAAACCTCTACGAGCAGTACTTC. This encodes CASSWLGGQNLYEQYF.

CDR3 amino acids: CASRGESNQPQHF. The CDR3 DNA follows: TGTGCCAGCAGGGGCGAAAGCAATCAGCCCCAGCATTTT. The chain combines TRBV12-3 or TRBV12-4 with TRBJ1-5; D call uncertain. The V end was cut by 6 bases, the J end by 1 base, with 7 bases between. The CDR3 has 13 residues.

The V gene is TRBV29-1, the J gene TRBJ2-5, with a tentative D call TRBD1 (6 bases). The V gene lost 6 bases and the J gene lost 5 bases, with 19 bases spanning the gap. Germline CDR1 reads SQVTM; CDR2 reads ANQGSEA. The CDR3 is 14 residues long. CDR3 residues: CSVREQGGRETQYF. Here the CDR3 DNA reads TGCAGCGTGAGGGAACAGGGCGGTCGGGAGACCCAGTACTTC.

The chain employs TRBV6-5 and TRBJ1-4, with 8 bases aligning to TRBD1. Germline V CDR1 and CDR2: MNHEY, SVGAGI. The V gene end was trimmed by 6 bases and the J gene end by 10 bases; junction bases not matched to a gene: 7. The CDR3 has 13 residues. CDR3 sequence (DNA): TGTGCCAGCAGAGGGGACAGGCGTGGAAAACTGTTTTTT. It specifies CASRGDRRGKLFF.

J is TRBJ2-7 and V is TRBV13, with a tentative D call TRBD1 (5 bases). The CDR3 loop spans 14 amino acids. The germline CDR1 and CDR2 sequences are PRHDT and FYEKMQ (reference sequence). V was trimmed by 4 bases and J by 1 base, leaving 11 bases between them. CDR3 DNA: TGTGCCAGCAGCTCCCTTCAGGGTTCCTACGAGCAGTACTTC. It translates to CASSSLQGSYEQYF.

This clone was detected once. The chain has TRBV9 and TRBJ2-1, with TRBD1 matching 11 bases. Per germline, CDR1 SGDLS and CDR2 YYNGEE. The CDR3 is 15 amino acids. V lost 7 bases to trimming and J lost 4 bases; unmatched junction nucleotides: 7. DNA for the CDR3: TGTGCCAGCTCCGGGACAGGGGGGCCTTACAATGAGCAGTTCTTC. Its protein is CASSGTGGPYNEQFF.

The rearrangement links TRBV19 to TRBJ1-2; unclear D gene. Trimming removed 3 bases at V and 4 bases at J, with 9 bases between. The CDR3 has 13 amino acids. Germline CDR1 LNHDA, CDR2 SQIVND (reference sequence). The CDR3 loop is CASSMTDFYGYTF. The CDR3 nucleotides read TGTGCCAGTAGTATGACGGATTTCTATGGCTACACCTTC.

J is TRBJ2-7 and V is TRBV10-3, with 9 bases fitting TRBD1. The CDR3 length is 12 residues. CDR1 and CDR2 (germline): ENHRY, SYGVKD. V was clipped by 10 bases and J by 2 bases; unmatched bases: 3. The CDR3 DNA sequence: TGTGCCACAGGACAGGGGACCTACGAGCAGTACTTC. This translates into CATGQGTYEQYF.

V gene TRBV5-1 combines with J gene TRBJ2-1, with 8 bases that match TRBD2. CDR1 is SGHRS and CDR2 is YFSETQ in the germline V gene. This CDR3 has 15 residues. Trimming at V came to 0 bases and at J to 6 bases, leaving 5 bases not matched to a gene. CDR3 bases: TGCGCCAGCAGCTTGGTTAGCGGGGAAGTCAATGAGCAGTTCTTC. Translating it yields CASSLVSGEVNEQFF. Based on the CDR3 plus reference TRBV5-1 and TRBJ2-1, the full variable domain is KAGVTQTPRYLIKTRGQQVTLSCSPISGHRSVSWYQQTPGQGLQFLFEYFSETQRNKGNFPGRFSGRQFSNSRSEMNVSTLELGDSALYLCASSLVSGEVNEQFFGPGTRLTVL.

There are a few counts of this clone. J is TRBJ1-6 and V is TRBV4-1, with D uncertain. Germline values: CDR1 MGHRA, CDR2 YSYEKL. This CDR3 has 14 residues. The germline V and J ends were trimmed by 0 bases and 7 bases, with 7 bases remaining between them. The CDR3 sequence: CASSQDEANSPLHF. CDR3 in DNA: TGCGCCAGCAGCCAAGATGAGGCAAATTCACCCCTCCACTTT.

The V gene is TRBV6-2 or TRBV6-3, the J gene TRBJ1-3; D not resolved. The CDR3 has 13 amino acids. Germline CDR1 and CDR2: MNHEY and SVGEGT. V was trimmed by 0 bases and J by 2 bases, leaving 2 bases between them. Here the CDR3 DNA reads TGTGCCAGCAGTTACTCAACTGGAAACACCATATATTTT. Encoded protein: CASSYSTGNTIYF.

This clone was recorded only once. This chain uses TRBV2 with TRBJ1-4, with TRBD1 identical over 9 bases. Germline values: CDR1 SNHLY, CDR2 FYNNEI. This CDR3 comprises 17 residues. V gave up 5 bases and J gave up 6 bases; unmatched junction bases: 13. CDR3 sequence (DNA): TGTGCCAGCAGTCGGGGCATTACAGGGGGCAAAGATGAAAAACTGTTTTTT. This gives the protein CASSRGITGGKDEKLFF. Full variable domain (outside the CDR3, taken from reference TRBV2 and TRBJ1-4): EPEVTQTPSHQVTQMGQEVILRCVPISNHLYFYWYRQILGQKVEFLVSFYNNEISEKSEIFDDQFSVERPDGSNFTLKIRSTKLEDSAMYFCASSRGITGGKDEKLFFGSGTQLSVL.

V gene TRBV6-2 or TRBV6-3 combines with J gene TRBJ1-6; TRBD1 might be the D (5 bases). V was cut by 4 bases and J by 7 bases, with 14 bases left in between. Germline CDR1 MNHEY, CDR2 SVGEGT. This CDR3 spans 15 amino acids. The CDR3 DNA sequence: TGTGCCAGCAGTTCCTCAGGGTTCGGAAATTCACCCCTCCACTTT. Protein product: CASSSSGFGNSPLHF.

The chain has TRBV7-8 and TRBJ1-5; D is undetermined. CDR3 length equals 13 residues. Germline V gene lookup returns CDR1 SGHVS and CDR2 FQNEAQ. Deletions cut 5 bases from V and 2 bases from J, with 7 bases between. CDR3 residues: CASSPAGNQPQHF. The CDR3 nucleotides read TGTGCCAGCAGCCCAGCGGGCAATCAGCCCCAGCATTTT.

This chain connects TRBV2 to TRBJ2-7; TRBD1 matches at 8 bases. The V segment lost 8 bases and the J segment 5 bases; nucleotides outside the gene matches: 14. In germline, CDR1 is SNHLY, CDR2 FYNNEI. The length of the CDR3 is 15 residues. CDR3 in DNA: TGTGCCAGCCTCCGGGACAGGTCGATCCAAGACGAGCAGTACTTC. Translated: CASLRDRSIQDEQYF.